These T cell receptor beta chains were read from a single sample in a study of blood T cell repertoires in COVID-19. The method was immunoSEQ multiplex PCR; TCRdb's version includes in-frame clones alone and lacks a portion of them. Of approximately 440,000 clones listed, 80% to 95% are singletons. Sample: PBMCs or T cells enriched from blood (not recorded which). The receptor set was obtained from a man between 18 and 29 years old who had recovered from COVID-19. Each CDR3 is given with its conserved first and last residue. The order of the fields is J gene, D gene, clone size, V gene, CDR3 DNA, CDR3 protein. D genes are given only for firm matches. A clone size is listed for some rows: how often the clone was seen (once, few, many), or a class if it is expanded.

J gene: TRBJ2-1; D gene: .; clone size: .; V gene: TRBV28; CDR3 DNA: TGTGCCAGCAGCCCCCCTGGGTGGAGCTCCTACAATGAGCAGTTCTTC; CDR3 protein: CASSPPGWSSYNEQFF
J gene: TRBJ1-2; D gene: TRBD1; clone size: once; V gene: TRBV13; CDR3 DNA: TGTGCCAGCTCCAGGGACAGCCTATATGGCTACACCTTC; CDR3 protein: CASSRDSLYGYTF
J gene: TRBJ1-1; D gene: TRBD1; clone size: .; V gene: TRBV5-1; CDR3 DNA: TGCGCCAGCAGCTGGGGAGACCGGGACAGGGGAAGTGCTTTCTTT; CDR3 protein: CASSWGDRDRGSAFF
J gene: TRBJ1-2; D gene: TRBD1; clone size: .; V gene: TRBV28; CDR3 DNA: TGTGCCAGCAGTTTAGGGACAGCCTACTATGGCTACACCTTC; CDR3 protein: CASSLGTAYYGYTF
J gene: TRBJ1-1; D gene: .; clone size: .; V gene: TRBV29-1; CDR3 DNA: TGCAGCGTTGTGAGGGGGAATGGGAACACTGAAGCTTTCTTT; CDR3 protein: CSVVRGNGNTEAFF
J gene: TRBJ1-6; D gene: .; clone size: .; V gene: TRBV27; CDR3 DNA: TGTGCCAGCAGCCTACAGGGCGGCCCCTATAATTCACCCCTCCACTTT; CDR3 protein: CASSLQGGPYNSPLHF
J gene: TRBJ2-2; D gene: .; clone size: .; V gene: TRBV5-1; CDR3 DNA: TGCGCCAGCAGCTTGGGCGGGATGAACACCGGGGAGCTGTTTTTT; CDR3 protein: CASSLGGMNTGELFF
J gene: TRBJ1-2; D gene: .; clone size: few; V gene: TRBV10-3; CDR3 DNA: TGTGCCATCAGTGAGAACAGTGTACTAGGTGGCTACACCTTC; CDR3 protein: CAISENSVLGGYTF
J gene: TRBJ2-1; D gene: .; clone size: .; V gene: TRBV5-1; CDR3 DNA: TGCGCCAGCAGACCCGGACTAACCCCTCCAGAGCAGTTCTTC; CDR3 protein: CASRPGLTPPEQFF
J gene: TRBJ1-2; D gene: .; clone size: .; V gene: TRBV5-4; CDR3 DNA: TGTGCCAGCAGCTGGCAGCGCTATGGCTACACCTTC; CDR3 protein: CASSWQRYGYTF
J gene: TRBJ1-1; D gene: TRBD1; clone size: .; V gene: TRBV30; CDR3 DNA: TGTGCCTGGAAACAGGGGACTGAAGCTTTCTTT; CDR3 protein: CAWKQGTEAFF
J gene: TRBJ2-5; D gene: TRBD2; clone size: .; V gene: TRBV5-6; CDR3 DNA: TGTGCCAGCAGCTTGGCTAGCGGGATCCAAGAGACCCAGTACTTC; CDR3 protein: CASSLASGIQETQYF
J gene: TRBJ2-5; D gene: .; clone size: .; V gene: TRBV9; CDR3 DNA: TGTGCCAGCAGCGTAGGTGTAGGGGAAGAGACCCAGTACTTC; CDR3 protein: CASSVGVGEETQYF
J gene: TRBJ2-5; D gene: .; clone size: .; V gene: TRBV12-3/TRBV12-4; CDR3 DNA: TGTGCCAGCAGTATCAGTGAGACCCAGTACTTC; CDR3 protein: CASSISETQYF
J gene: TRBJ1-4; D gene: .; clone size: .; V gene: TRBV5-1; CDR3 DNA: TGCGCCAGCAGCTTCAGGGGCGGGAATGAAAAACTGTTTTTT; CDR3 protein: CASSFRGGNEKLFF
J gene: TRBJ1-1; D gene: .; clone size: .; V gene: TRBV7-9; CDR3 DNA: TGTGCCAGCAGCTCCTACAGAGATATAGGCACTGAAGCTTTCTTT; CDR3 protein: CASSSYRDIGTEAFF
J gene: TRBJ2-3; D gene: .; clone size: .; V gene: TRBV3-1/TRBV3-2; CDR3 DNA: TGTGCCAGCAGCCAAGGTAATAGCGTTCTTTTT; CDR3 protein: CASSQGNSVLF
J gene: TRBJ2-7; D gene: TRBD1; clone size: .; V gene: TRBV18; CDR3 DNA: TGTGCCAGCTCACCTATTTCAGGGGGCTCCTACGAGCAGTACTTC; CDR3 protein: CASSPISGGSYEQYF
J gene: TRBJ2-3; D gene: TRBD2; clone size: few; V gene: TRBV5-1; CDR3 DNA: TGCGCCAGCAGCTTGGAGCTAGCGGGAGCAGATACGCAGTATTTT; CDR3 protein: CASSLELAGADTQYF
J gene: TRBJ2-1; D gene: .; clone size: .; V gene: TRBV10-3; CDR3 DNA: TGTGCCATCAGTCCGGCCGGGGGGCCAAATGAGCAGTTCTTC; CDR3 protein: CAISPAGGPNEQFF
J gene: TRBJ1-2; D gene: .; clone size: .; V gene: TRBV4-2; CDR3 DNA: TGTGCCAGCAGCCAACAGGGTAACTATGGCTACACCTTC; CDR3 protein: CASSQQGNYGYTF
J gene: TRBJ1-5; D gene: TRBD1; clone size: .; V gene: TRBV25-1; CDR3 DNA: TGTGCCAGCAGTGAGACAGGGATTGCTCAGCCCCAGCATTTT; CDR3 protein: CASSETGIAQPQHF
J gene: TRBJ2-5; D gene: TRBD1; clone size: .; V gene: TRBV7-3; CDR3 DNA: TGTGCCAGCAGCTTAACCGGGACAGGTCGAGAGACCCAGTACTTC; CDR3 protein: CASSLTGTGRETQYF
J gene: TRBJ2-5; D gene: TRBD2; clone size: .; V gene: TRBV10-3; CDR3 DNA: TGTGCCATCAGTGAGTCGGTGGGAGGGGAGACCCAGTACTTC; CDR3 protein: CAISESVGGETQYF
J gene: TRBJ2-1; D gene: .; clone size: .; V gene: TRBV4-1; CDR3 DNA: TGCGCCAGCAGCCAAGGGACTATCGGAGGGAATGAGCAGTTCTTC; CDR3 protein: CASSQGTIGGNEQFF
J gene: TRBJ1-6; D gene: TRBD1; clone size: .; V gene: TRBV2; CDR3 DNA: TGTGCCAGCAGTGAGAGACAGGGAAATTCACCCCTCCACTTT; CDR3 protein: CASSERQGNSPLHF
J gene: TRBJ1-5; D gene: .; clone size: .; V gene: TRBV3-1/TRBV3-2; CDR3 DNA: TGTGCCAGCAGCCAAACCCGGAGCAATCAGCCCCAGCATTTT; CDR3 protein: CASSQTRSNQPQHF
J gene: TRBJ1-3; D gene: TRBD1; clone size: .; V gene: TRBV6-5; CDR3 DNA: TGTGCCAGCAGTTACCGAGCCAGGGGGGGAAACACCATATATTTT; CDR3 protein: CASSYRARGGNTIYF
J gene: TRBJ1-3; D gene: TRBD1; clone size: .; V gene: TRBV15; CDR3 DNA: TGTGCCACCAGCAGGAGGGGACAGGCCGTCTCTGGAAACACCATATATTTT; CDR3 protein: CATSRRGQAVSGNTIYF
J gene: TRBJ1-2; D gene: .; clone size: .; V gene: TRBV24-1; CDR3 DNA: TGTGCCACCAGTACCCTGAGTGGCTACACCTTC; CDR3 protein: CATSTLSGYTF
J gene: TRBJ2-4; D gene: .; clone size: .; V gene: TRBV4-2; CDR3 DNA: TGTGCCAGCAGCCAACTCCAAGCGGCCACGGGGGACATTCAGTACTTC; CDR3 protein: CASSQLQAATGDIQYF
J gene: TRBJ1-3; D gene: TRBD1; clone size: .; V gene: TRBV13; CDR3 DNA: TGTGCCAGCAGGGAACCGGGACAGGGGAATCGGGACGGCCCTGGAAACACCATATATTTT; CDR3 protein: CASREPGQGNRDGPGNTIYF